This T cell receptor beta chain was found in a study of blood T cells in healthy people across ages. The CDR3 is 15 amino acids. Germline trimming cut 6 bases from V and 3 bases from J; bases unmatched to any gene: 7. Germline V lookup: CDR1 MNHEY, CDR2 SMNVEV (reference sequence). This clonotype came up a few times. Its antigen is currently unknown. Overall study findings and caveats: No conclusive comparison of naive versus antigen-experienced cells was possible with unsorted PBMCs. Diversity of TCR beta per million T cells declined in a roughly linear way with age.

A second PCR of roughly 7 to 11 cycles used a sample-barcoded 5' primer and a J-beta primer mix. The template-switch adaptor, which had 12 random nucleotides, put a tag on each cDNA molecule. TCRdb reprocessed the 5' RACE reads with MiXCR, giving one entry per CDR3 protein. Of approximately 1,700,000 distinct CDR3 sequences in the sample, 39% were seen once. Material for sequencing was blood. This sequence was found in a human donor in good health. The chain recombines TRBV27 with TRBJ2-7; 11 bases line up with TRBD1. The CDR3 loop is CASRDGQGAIYEQYF. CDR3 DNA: TGTGCCAGCAGGGACGGACAGGGGGCAATCTACGAGCAGTACTTC.